Shown below are 25 T cell receptor beta chains from a single sample sequenced in a study of T-cell memory formation after mild COVID-19. TCRdb redid the calling of the 5' RACE reads with MiXCR, one entry per CDR3 protein. Of 470,000 or so distinct CDR3 sequences listed, nearly 25% are singletons. Sequencing was done on a sample of PBMCs or a T cell subset sorted from them (not recorded which). Receptors were obtained from an adult woman who had mild COVID-19 (a few samples of this study predate the infection). Cell type and time point are not known.

This clonotype was recorded a few times. V and J are TRBV15 and TRBJ2-7, with 7 bases identical to TRBD1. Germline V lookup: CDR1 LNHNV, CDR2 YYDKDF (reference sequence). CDR3 length equals 15 residues. The V segment lost 3 bases and the J segment 0 bases; nucleotides outside the gene matches: 5. In DNA, the CDR3 is TGTGCCACCAGCAGCGAACAGGGGTTCTCCTACGAGCAGTACTTC. Translation gives CATSSEQGFSYEQYF.

The chain carries TRBV29-1 and TRBJ1-1, with D uncertain. This CDR3 region has 13 residues. V lost 7 bases and J 3 bases, leaving 15 bases between the germline ends. The V gene's germline CDR1 is SQVTM and CDR2 ANQGSEA. Written as DNA, the CDR3 is TGCAGCGCCTCGTCGGGTTGGGACACTGAAGCTTTCTTT. It translates to CSASSGWDTEAFF.

The chain carries TRBV18 and TRBJ1-6; D is perhaps TRBD1 (5 bases). V lost 4 bases to trimming and J lost 9 bases, with 13 bases between them. The CDR3 runs 14 residues. Germline CDR1 KGHSH, CDR2 LQKENI. This CDR3 reads CASSLRDDGSPLHF. CDR3 nucleotides: TGTGCCAGCTCACTCCGGGACGATGGTTCACCCCTCCACTTT.

This clonotype turned up a few times. The chain uses TRBV6-6 and TRBJ2-3; D gene uncertain. CDR1 MNHNY and CDR2 SVGAGI come from the germline V gene (reference sequence). CDR3 size: 16 residues. The V end lost 4 bases, the J end lost 3 bases, and 17 bases lay between the germline ends. The CDR3 region has the DNA TGTGCCAGCAGTTCCTACCTTACTTACACGACAGATACGCAGTATTTT. It specifies CASSSYLTYTTDTQYF.

This clonotype showed up just a few times. This chain links TRBV7-9 with TRBJ2-1; tentative D call: TRBD1 (5 bases). The CDR3 has 16 amino acids. Germline V gene sequence: CDR1 SEHNR, CDR2 FQNEAQ (reference sequence). V lost 5 bases and J 0 bases, leaving 14 bases between the germline ends. In DNA, the CDR3 is TGTGCCAGCAGCCCCCTCCGACAGAGCTCCTACAATGAGCAGTTCTTC. Protein sequence: CASSPLRQSSYNEQFF.

The rearrangement uses TRBV7-3 and TRBJ1-6; 8 positions agree with TRBD1. Germline V gives CDR1 SGHTA, CDR2 FQGTGA. With V trimmed by 3 bases and J by 10 bases, 5 bases remained unmatched. The CDR3 spans 14 residues. This CDR3 reads CASSFQGALSPLHF. The CDR3 DNA reads TGTGCCAGCAGCTTTCAGGGGGCTTTATCACCCCTCCACTTT.

This chain uses TRBV6-1 with TRBJ2-1, with 12 bases matching TRBD2. The CDR3 has 18 amino acids. Germline V lookup: CDR1 MNHNS, CDR2 SASEGT. V lost 2 bases, J lost 5 bases, and 10 bases stayed unmatched. The CDR3 sequence is CASSELPGASGRDNEQFF. The CDR3 region has the DNA TGTGCCAGCAGTGAATTACCAGGGGCTAGCGGGAGGGACAATGAGCAGTTCTTC.

This clonotype was found a few times. The chain has TRBV12-3 or TRBV12-4 and TRBJ2-5, with D perhaps being TRBD1 or TRBD2 (5 bases each). The CDR3 has 14 amino acids. Trimming removed 3 bases at V and 8 bases at J, with 16 bases between. Here the CDR3 DNA reads TGTGCCAGCAGTTTGGATGGGACGAGGGGAACCCAGTACTTC. Protein: CASSLDGTRGTQYF.

The chain employs TRBV12-3 or TRBV12-4 and TRBJ1-1; TRBD1 matches 9 bases. Trimming took 7 bases from V and 1 from J; bases not matched to a gene: 4. The CDR3 length is 14 residues. The CDR3 DNA sequence: TGTGCCAGCACCTTGACAGGGGGGAACACTGAAGCTTTCTTT. Amino acids: CASTLTGGNTEAFF.

The rearrangement joins TRBV4-1 to TRBJ2-7; D ambiguous. CDR1 and CDR2 (germline): MGHRA, YSYEKL. V was shortened by 3 bases and J by 7 bases, with 13 bases between the two germline ends. The CDR3 contains 13 residues. The CDR3 sequence: CASSQFQKGEQYF. The CDR3 region has the DNA TGCGCCAGCAGCCAGTTCCAAAAGGGTGAGCAGTACTTC.

This chain uses TRBV10-3 with TRBJ1-6, with 9 bases fitting TRBD1. Germline V gene data show CDR1 as ENHRY and CDR2 as SYGVKD. The CDR3 extends over 18 amino acids. Unmatched junction bases numbered 6, after V lost 3 bases and J lost 0 bases. CDR3 bases: TGTGCCATCAGTGAAACAGGGGGCGAGAGCTCCTATAATTCACCCCTCCACTTT. As protein: CAISETGGESSYNSPLHF.

This clonotype was recorded a few times. The genes are TRBV5-1 and TRBJ2-1, with 9 nucleotides matching TRBD2. Germline CDR1 is SGHRS and CDR2 is YFSETQ. J gave up 6 bases and V 8 bases, and 6 bases lay outside the gene matches. This CDR3 region has 13 residues. CDR3 loop: CASDSGSLNEQFF. CDR3 nucleotides: TGCGCCAGTGATAGCGGGAGCCTCAATGAGCAGTTCTTC.

The rearrangement uses TRBV29-1 and TRBJ1-1, with no clear D. This CDR3 has 12 residues. Germline V lookup: CDR1 SQVTM, CDR2 ANQGSEA. Between the trimmed V and J ends, which lost 5 bases and 0 bases, there was a span of 7 bases. The DNA for the CDR3 is TGCAGCGTTCTGACGGTGAACACTGAAGCTTTCTTT. Its translation: CSVLTVNTEAFF.

J is TRBJ2-1 and V is TRBV7-9, with D uncertain. The V end was cut by 1 base, the J end by 4 bases, with 14 bases between. Germline loops: CDR1 SEHNR, CDR2 FQNEAQ (reference sequence). The CDR3 has 16 amino acids. The CDR3 region is CASSLEMRGEYNEQFF. Written as DNA, the CDR3 is TGTGCCAGCAGCTTAGAGATGCGTGGCGAGTACAATGAGCAGTTCTTC. The whole variable domain, remainder taken from reference TRBV7-9 and TRBJ2-1, is DTGVSQNPRHKITKRGQNVTFRCDPISEHNRLYWYRQTLGQGPEFLTYFQNEAQLEKSRLLSDRFSAERPKGSFSTLEIQRTEQGDSAMYLCASSLEMRGEYNEQFFGPGTRLTVL.

This clonotype was observed a few times. The chain combines TRBV7-7 with TRBJ2-3; D is perhaps TRBD1 or TRBD2 (5 bases each). V was cut by 5 bases and J by 2 bases, with 11 bases left in between. Germline CDR1 is SSHAT and CDR2 is FNYEAQ (reference sequence). CDR3 length: 14 amino acids. The CDR3 region is CASSPGTVTDTQYF. In DNA form, the CDR3 reads TGTGCCAGCAGCCCCGGGACGGTCACAGATACGCAGTATTTT.

This clonotype showed up just a few times. The V call is TRBV7-9, the J call TRBJ2-7, with 7 bases aligning to TRBD2. V lost 5 bases to trimming and J lost 6 bases; unmatched junction nucleotides: 13. The germline gives CDR1 SEHNR, CDR2 FQNEAQ (reference sequence). There are 15 residues in the CDR3. CDR3 DNA: TGTGCCAGCAGCCATCCTCAAAGGGAGGGCGGCGAGCAGTACTTC. Translated, it gives CASSHPQREGGEQYF.

The chain joins TRBV2 to TRBJ2-3; 7 bases are shared with TRBD1. The CDR3 extends over 14 amino acids. V gave up 8 bases and J gave up 2 bases; unmatched junction bases: 7. Germline CDR1 and CDR2: SNHLY and FYNNEI. The CDR3 nucleotides read TGTGCCAGCGGGGACAGCTTCGACACAGATACGCAGTATTTT. Its translation is CASGDSFDTDTQYF.

This clonotype occurred a few times. This rearrangement joins TRBV6-5 to TRBJ2-1, with 10 bases fitting TRBD2. Looked up from germline, CDR1 is MNHEY and CDR2 is SVGAGI. The CDR3 is made up of 17 amino acids. Trimming removed 6 bases from V and 4 bases from J; junction bases left unmatched: 12. The chain's CDR3 is CASSRIPIAGGYNEQFF. CDR3 nucleotide sequence: TGTGCCAGCAGCAGAATCCCCATAGCGGGAGGTTACAATGAGCAGTTCTTC.

The CDR3 nucleotides are TGTGCCAGCAGTCCTAAAAACAGGTCCGGAGGGCAGTACTTC. Its protein product is CASSPKNRSGGQYF. The chain combines TRBV7-3 with TRBJ2-7; the D gene could be TRBD1 or TRBD2 (5 bases each). With 6 bases removed from V and 9 bases from J, the gap between germline ends came to 21 bases. CDR1 and CDR2 (germline): SGHTA, FQGTGA. This CDR3 is built from 14 residues.

This clonotype was seen a few times. The rearrangement joins TRBV5-1 to TRBJ1-2, with D hard to call. CDR3 length: 12 residues. Germline values: CDR1 SGHRS, CDR2 YFSETQ. The ends were cut back, 5 bases at V and 3 bases at J, with 8 bases in the middle. CDR3 DNA sequence: TGCGCCAGCAGTTCCGAGTACTATGGCTACACCTTC. Protein: CASSSEYYGYTF.

This clonotype has more than one count but fewer than ten. The chain employs TRBV7-9 and TRBJ2-1; D may be TRBD2 (6 bases). Trimming shortened V by 3 bases and J by 14 bases, and 23 bases separated the two germline ends. The germline gives CDR1 SEHNR, CDR2 FQNEAQ (reference sequence). The CDR3 spans 15 residues. The DNA of the CDR3 is TGTGCCAGCAGCTTCCGGGACCCATATGATGCGGGGAAGTTCTTC. Translation gives CASSFRDPYDAGKFF.

This clonotype was recorded a few times. The chain recombines TRBV6-5 with TRBJ2-7; 11 nucleotides align to TRBD2. This CDR3 contains 15 residues. Germline V CDR1 and CDR2: MNHEY, SVGAGI. V was pared by 4 bases and J by 1 base, with 3 bases of the junction left unmatched. Here the CDR3 reads CASSFLAGGSYEQYF. CDR3 nucleotides: TGTGCCAGCAGTTTTCTAGCGGGGGGATCCTACGAGCAGTACTTC.

The genes are TRBV18 and TRBJ1-2; 9 bases match TRBD1. The germline CDR1 and CDR2 sequences are KGHSH and LQKENI. This CDR3 has 15 amino acids. The trim removed 3 bases at V and 4 bases at J, leaving 6 bases unmatched. DNA of the CDR3: TGTGCCAGCTCACCGACCGGGACAGGGACCTATGGCTACACCTTC. This gives the protein CASSPTGTGTYGYTF.

This chain joins TRBV5-1 and TRBJ2-7, with D perhaps being TRBD1 or TRBD2 (5 bases each). Looked up from germline, CDR1 is SGHRS and CDR2 is YFSETQ. V lost 5 bases and J 1 base, leaving 13 bases between the germline ends. CDR3 size: 14 residues. The CDR3: CASRDPGQSYEQYF. Written as DNA, the CDR3 is TGCGCCAGCAGAGACCCGGGGCAATCCTACGAGCAGTACTTC.

The chain combines TRBV5-5 with TRBJ2-3, with a weak D call TRBD1 (5 bases). This CDR3 spans 14 amino acids. V was shortened by 1 base and J by 4 bases, with 10 bases between the two germline ends. Germline lookup yields CDR1 SGHKS and CDR2 YYEKEE (reference sequence). This CDR3 reads CASSLFRDPDTQYF. CDR3 DNA: TGTGCCAGCAGCTTGTTCAGGGATCCAGATACGCAGTATTTT.